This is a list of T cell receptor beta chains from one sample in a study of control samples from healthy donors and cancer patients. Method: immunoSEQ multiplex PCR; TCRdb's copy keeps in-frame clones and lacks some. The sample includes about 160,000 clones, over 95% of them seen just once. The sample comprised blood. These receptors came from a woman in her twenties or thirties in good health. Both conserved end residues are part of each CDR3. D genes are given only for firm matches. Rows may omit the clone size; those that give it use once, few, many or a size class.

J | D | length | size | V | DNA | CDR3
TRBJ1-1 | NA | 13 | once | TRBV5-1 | TGCGCCAGCAGCGGTAGACTGAACACTGAAGCTTTCTTT | CASSGRLNTEAFF
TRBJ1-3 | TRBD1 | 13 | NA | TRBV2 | TGTGCCAGCAAACGGACAGGGAGAAACACCATATATTTT | CASKRTGRNTIYF
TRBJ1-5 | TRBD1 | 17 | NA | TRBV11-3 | TGTGCCAGCAGCCCACGCCGGGGGCAGGGGGGGTGTCAGCCCCAGCATTTT | CASSPRRGQGGCQPQHF
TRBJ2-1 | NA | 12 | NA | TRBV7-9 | TGTGCCGGCGACCGGTCCTACAATGAGCAGTTCTTC | CAGDRSYNEQFF
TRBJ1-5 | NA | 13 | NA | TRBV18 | TGTGCCAGCTCTCTCGGCCCCAATCAGCCCCAGCATTTT | CASSLGPNQPQHF
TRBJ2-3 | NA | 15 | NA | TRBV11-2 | TGTGCCAGCAACCCGAGGGGGGGGGTCTCAGATACGCAGTATTTT | CASNPRGGVSDTQYF
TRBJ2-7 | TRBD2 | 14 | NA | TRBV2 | TGTGCCAGTTTGGTCCAGCGGGGACGTTGGGAGCAGTACTTC | CASLVQRGRWEQYF
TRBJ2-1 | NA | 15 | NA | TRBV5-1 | TGCGCCAGCAGCTTGGTGGTAGGGAACATGAATGAGCAGTTCTTC | CASSLVVGNMNEQFF
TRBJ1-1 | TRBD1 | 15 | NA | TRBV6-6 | TGTGCCAGCAGTTACTCCGGACAGGGGGGCGCTGAAGCTTTCTTT | CASSYSGQGGAEAFF
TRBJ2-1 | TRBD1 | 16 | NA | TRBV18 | TGTGCCAGCTCACCACCAGAAACAGGGGCCTACAATGAGCAGTTCTTC | CASSPPETGAYNEQFF
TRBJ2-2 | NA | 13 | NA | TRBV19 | TGTGCCAGTAGTATAGATCGGGACAGGGAGCTGTTTTTT | CASSIDRDRELFF
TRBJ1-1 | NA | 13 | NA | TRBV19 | TGTGCCAGTAGTATAGTTCGGAACACTGAAGCTTTCTTT | CASSIVRNTEAFF
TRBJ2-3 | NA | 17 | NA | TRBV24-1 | TGTGCCACCAGTGATTTGGGGTACAAGCAAGACACAGATACGCAGTATTTT | CATSDLGYKQDTDTQYF
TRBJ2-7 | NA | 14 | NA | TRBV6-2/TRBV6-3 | TGTGCCAGCAGTTACAGGGGTCCCTCCTACGAGCAGTACTTC | CASSYRGPSYEQYF
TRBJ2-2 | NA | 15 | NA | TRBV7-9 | TGTGCCAGCAGCTTCCAAGGGGCGTCGACCGGGGAGCTGTTTTTT | CASSFQGASTGELFF
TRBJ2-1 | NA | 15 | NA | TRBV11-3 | TGTGCCAGCAGCTTGGGCCCGGCTAGTGGGAATGAGCAGTTCTTC | CASSLGPASGNEQFF
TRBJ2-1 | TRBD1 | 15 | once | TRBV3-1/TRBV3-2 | TGTGCCAGCAGCCTAGGACAGGGGGCGCTTGATGAGCAGTTCTTC | CASSLGQGALDEQFF
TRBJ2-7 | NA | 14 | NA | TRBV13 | TGTGCCAGCAGCCCAGACCGACGAGCCTACGAGCAGTACTTC | CASSPDRRAYEQYF
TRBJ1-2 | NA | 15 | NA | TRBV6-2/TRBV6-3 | TGTGCCAGCAGTTACGAGGGCAGGGGAACCCGGGGCTACACCTTC | CASSYEGRGTRGYTF
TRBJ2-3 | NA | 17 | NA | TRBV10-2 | TGCGCCATAACAATGGCTCCAGACAGGACCCTCACAGATACGCAGTATTTT | CAITMAPDRTLTDTQYF
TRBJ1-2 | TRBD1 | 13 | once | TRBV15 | TGTGCCACCAGCAGAAGGCCCGACAGGGGGCGAACCTTC | CATSRRPDRGRTF
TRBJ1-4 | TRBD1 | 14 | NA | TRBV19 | TGTGCCAGTAGACTCCTGACAGGGGGCGCGAAACTGTTTTTT | CASRLLTGGAKLFF
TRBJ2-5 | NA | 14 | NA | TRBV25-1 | TGTGCCAGCAGTGCGCTTACCGTACCAGAGACCCAGTACTTC | CASSALTVPETQYF
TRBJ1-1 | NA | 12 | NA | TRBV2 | TGTGCCAGCAGTGATGAGTTTTCTGAAGCTTTCTTT | CASSDEFSEAFF
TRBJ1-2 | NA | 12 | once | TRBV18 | TGTGCCAGCTCACACGGGACGGATGGCTACACCTTC | CASSHGTDGYTF
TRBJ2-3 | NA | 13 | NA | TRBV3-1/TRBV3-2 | TGTGCCAGCAGCCAAGAGGCCCCCGATACGCAGTATTTT | CASSQEAPDTQYF
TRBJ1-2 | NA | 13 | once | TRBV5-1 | TGCGCCAGCAGCTTGGCCATGTCCTTTGGCTACACCTTC | CASSLAMSFGYTF
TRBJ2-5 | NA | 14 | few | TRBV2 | TGTGCCAGCACCCGGACTATAACAAAAGAGACCCAGTACTTC | CASTRTITKETQYF
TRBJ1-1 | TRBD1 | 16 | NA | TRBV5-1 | TGCGCCAGCAGCCGCCGACAGGGAGGAACGGGAACTGAAGCTTTCTTT | CASSRRQGGTGTEAFF
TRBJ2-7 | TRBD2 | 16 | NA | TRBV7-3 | TGTGCCAGCAGCTTAACCCGGACTAGCGGGGTCTACGAGCAGTACTTC | CASSLTRTSGVYEQYF
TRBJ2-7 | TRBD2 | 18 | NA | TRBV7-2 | TGTGCCAGCAGCTTAGACTCTGGGCTAGCGGGACTCTCCTACGAGCAGTACTTC | CASSLDSGLAGLSYEQYF
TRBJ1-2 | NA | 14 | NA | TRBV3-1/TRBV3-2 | TGTGCCAGCAGCCAAGGTATTCGGGGCTATGGCTACACCTTC | CASSQGIRGYGYTF
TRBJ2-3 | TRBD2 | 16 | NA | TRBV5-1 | TGCGCCAGCAGCCTGGCTAGCGGGAGTTACACAGATACGCAGTATTTT | CASSLASGSYTDTQYF
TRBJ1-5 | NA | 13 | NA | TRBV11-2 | TGTGCCAGCAGCCCCAGTGGGGATCAGCCCCAGCATTTT | CASSPSGDQPQHF
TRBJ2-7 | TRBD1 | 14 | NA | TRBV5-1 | TGCGCCAGCAGCCTAACAGGGGTCGTTCACGAGCAGTACTTC | CASSLTGVVHEQYF
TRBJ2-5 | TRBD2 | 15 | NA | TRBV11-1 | TGTGCCAGCAGCTTTTCCCGGTTTAGCGGGGAGACCCAGTACTTC | CASSFSRFSGETQYF
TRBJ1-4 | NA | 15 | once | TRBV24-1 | TGTGCCACCAGTGATGCCGGGACGGCGAATGAAAAACTGTTTTTT | CATSDAGTANEKLFF
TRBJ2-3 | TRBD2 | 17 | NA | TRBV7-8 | TGTGCCAGCAGCCGCTTCACCGGACTAGCGGGAGGGGATACGCAGTATTTT | CASSRFTGLAGGDTQYF
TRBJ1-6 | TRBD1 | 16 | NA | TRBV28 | TGTGCCAGCAGTTTATGGGGACAGGCGAATAATTCACCCCTCCACTTT | CASSLWGQANNSPLHF
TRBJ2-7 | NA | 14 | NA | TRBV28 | TGTGCCAGCAGACTTTATTCTTCAGCCTACGAGCAGTACTTC | CASRLYSSAYEQYF
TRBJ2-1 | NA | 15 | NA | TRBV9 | TGTGCCAGCAGCCCGAGGGGGGGCGCAGATCGTGAGCAGTTCTTC | CASSPRGGADREQFF
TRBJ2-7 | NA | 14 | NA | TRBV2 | TGTGCCAGCCATCCCCGGGACCCGGGCAACGAGCAGTACTTC | CASHPRDPGNEQYF
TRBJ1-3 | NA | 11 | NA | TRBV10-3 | TGTGCCACTCGGGAAGGAAACACCATATATTTT | CATREGNTIYF
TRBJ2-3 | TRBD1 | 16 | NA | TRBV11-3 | TGTGCCAGCAGCTTGGGACAGGCCTTTGGCACAGATACGCAGTATTTT | CASSLGQAFGTDTQYF
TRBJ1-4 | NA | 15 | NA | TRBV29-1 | TGCAGCGTTGAATGGCCAAACCCATCTAATGAAAAACTGTTTTTT | CSVEWPNPSNEKLFF
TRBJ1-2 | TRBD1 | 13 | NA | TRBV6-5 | TGTGCCAGCAGTTACTCAAGGGGGCGAGGCTACACCTTC | CASSYSRGRGYTF
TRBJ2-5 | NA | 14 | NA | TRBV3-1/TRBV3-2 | TGTGCCAGCAGCCGTACAGGGTCCCAGGGGACCCAGTACTTC | CASSRTGSQGTQYF
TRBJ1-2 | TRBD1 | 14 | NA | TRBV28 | TGTGCCAGCAGCCTGGACAGGGATCTTCCTGGCTACACCTTC | CASSLDRDLPGYTF
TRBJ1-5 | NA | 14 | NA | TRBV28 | TGTGCCAGCAGCCCAACAGGGTACAATCAGCCCCAGCATTTT | CASSPTGYNQPQHF
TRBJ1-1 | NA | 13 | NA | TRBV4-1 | TGCGCCAGCCGGGTCAGGGGAGGCACTGAAGCTTTCTTT | CASRVRGGTEAFF
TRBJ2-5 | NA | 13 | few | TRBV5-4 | TGTGCCAGCAGCTTTCAGGGTTCCGAGACCCAGTACTTC | CASSFQGSETQYF
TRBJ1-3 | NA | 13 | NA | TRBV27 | TGTGCCAGCAGAAGCAACTCTGGAAACACCATATATTTT | CASRSNSGNTIYF
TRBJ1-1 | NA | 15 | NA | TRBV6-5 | TGTGCCAGCAGTAGGGGGGGCTTATTGAACACTGAAGCTTTCTTT | CASSRGGLLNTEAFF
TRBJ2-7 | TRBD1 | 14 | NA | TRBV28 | TGTGCCAGCAGTTTGGCCCCCAGGGGGCACGAGCAGTACTTC | CASSLAPRGHEQYF
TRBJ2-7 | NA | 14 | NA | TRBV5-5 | TGTGCCAGCAGCTTTGGACAGACCTCCTACGAGCAGTACTTC | CASSFGQTSYEQYF
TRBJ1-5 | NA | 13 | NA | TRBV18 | TGTGCCAGCTCACCGGAGGTCCAGAGGCCCCAGCATTTT | CASSPEVQRPQHF
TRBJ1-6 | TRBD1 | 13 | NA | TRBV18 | TGTGCCAGCTCACAAGACAGGGTTTCACCCCTCCACTTT | CASSQDRVSPLHF
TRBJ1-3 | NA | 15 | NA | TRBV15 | TGTGCCACCAGCAGAGAAGGGTTCTCTGGAAACACCATATATTTT | CATSREGFSGNTIYF